This T cell receptor beta chain was sequenced during a study of blood T cell repertoires in COVID-19. Assay: immunoSEQ multiplex PCR; the TCRdb copy retains only in-frame clones and omits some. This sample carries about 97,000 clones, about nine tenths of them seen once, and the ten largest clones take around 4.4%. The TCR was taken from a man aged 18 to 30 with acute or convalescent COVID-19. The sample was peripheral blood.

CDR3 protein: CASSPGLAGDTDTQYF. The DNA for the CDR3 is TGTGCCAGCAGCCCAGGACTAGCGGGGGACACAGATACGCAGTATTTT. The rearrangement uses TRBV7-9 and TRBJ2-3; 13 positions match TRBD2. The CDR3 covers 16 residues. Looked up from germline, CDR1 is SEHNR and CDR2 is FQNEAQ (reference sequence). J was trimmed by 2 bases and V by 5 bases; bases with no gene match: 4.